This record concerns one T cell receptor beta chain sequence. Germline trimming cut 6 bases from V and 5 bases from J; bases unmatched to any gene: 8. From germline, CDR1 is KGHSH and CDR2 LQKENI. The CDR3 runs to 14 residues. Measured with immunoSEQ multiplex PCR; TCRdb has only the in-frame clones, and not every one. The profile shows tens of thousands of clones, roughly nine tenths of them singletons. This sample stems from a study of T cell responses to AZD1222 COVID-19 vaccine. Source: peripheral blood, taken 28 days after the second AZD1222 dose. The source of this sequence is an adult who received the AZD1222 COVID-19 vaccine. This chain joins TRBV18 and TRBJ1-1; 8 positions match TRBD1. CDR3 nucleotides: TGTGCCAGCTCCTTGACAGGGGAGGGAACTGAAGCTTTCTTT. Residues: CASSLTGEGTEAFF.